This TCR beta chain originates from a study of lymphopenia after photon versus proton radiotherapy. This CDR3 has 15 amino acids. This table comes from immunoSEQ multiplex PCR, and its TCRdb copy is limited to in-frame clones, with some not included. Of around 26,000 clones listed, around 81% are singletons. The specimen comprised peripheral blood, sampled from a patient treated with photon-based radiotherapy. V usage is TRBV21-1 and J usage is TRBJ2-5; the D call in the table, TRBD2, was not verified against the DNA. TRBV21-1 is a pseudogene. The source is a man aged 50 or older with gastric cancer. In nucleotides, the CDR3 is TGTGCCAGCCTCTGGGGACTAGCGGCTTCGAAGACCCAGTACTTC. Its protein product is CASLWGLAASKTQYF.